This T cell receptor beta chain was captured in a study of read filtering for tumor transcriptome and immune sequencing. The library was built from 400 to 500 ng RNA with molecular barcoded adaptors for alpha/delta and beta/gamma chains. TCRdb redid the calling of the reads with MiXCR, one entry per CDR3 protein. The sample has about 24,000 distinct CDR3 sequences; less than 25% are singletons. The CDR3 extends over 13 amino acids. From germline, CDR1 is SGHRS and CDR2 YFSETQ. With 4 bases clipped from V and 4 bases from J, the junction kept 2 bases outside the gene matches. V usage is TRBV5-1 and J usage is TRBJ1-5; 7 bases line up with TRBD1. This TCR was sampled from a donor older than 35 with multiple myeloma. Sequencing input: a population of CD138-negative cells sorted from bone marrow. As DNA, the CDR3 is TGCGCCAGCAGCATGGGACAGAATCAGCCCCAGCATTTT. This encodes CASSMGQNQPQHF.